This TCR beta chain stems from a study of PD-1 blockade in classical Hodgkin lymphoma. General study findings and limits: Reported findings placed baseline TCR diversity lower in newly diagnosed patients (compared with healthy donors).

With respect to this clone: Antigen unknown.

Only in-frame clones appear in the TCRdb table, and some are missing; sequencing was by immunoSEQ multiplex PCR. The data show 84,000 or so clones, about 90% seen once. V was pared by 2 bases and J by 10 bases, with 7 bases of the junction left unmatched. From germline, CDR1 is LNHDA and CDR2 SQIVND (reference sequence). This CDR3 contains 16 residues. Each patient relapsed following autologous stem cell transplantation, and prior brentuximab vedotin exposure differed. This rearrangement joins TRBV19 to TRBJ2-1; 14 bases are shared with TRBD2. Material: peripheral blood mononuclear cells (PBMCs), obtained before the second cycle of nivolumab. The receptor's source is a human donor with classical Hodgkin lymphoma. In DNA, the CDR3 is TGTGCCAGTAGTATATGGACTAGCGGGAGGCAAAACGAGCAGTTCTTC. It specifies CASSIWTSGRQNEQFF.